Following are 27 T cell receptor beta chains from one sample sequenced in a study of blood T cell repertoires in COVID-19 (dated by TCRdb to the early 2020s). Receptor amplification or capture employed the immunoSEQ multiplex PCR assay. This is the immuneACCESS table as TCRdb keeps it, with only in-frame sequences that have V and J called. A part of the clones is gone; compared with another copy, unresolved V genes explain less than half, and the rest is unexplained. This sample comprises roughly 250,000 clones, roughly 90% of them detected only once. About an eighth of the sample rests with the top ten. Sample: peripheral blood. The receptors here all came from a woman in her twenties or thirties with COVID-19, enrolled during active disease.

The chain joins TRBV3-1 (or the pseudogene TRBV3-2) to TRBJ2-5; a weak D match, TRBD2 (6 bases). The CDR3 runs to 15 residues. CDR1 and CDR2 from the germline V gene are LGHDT and YNNKEL (reference sequence). V was shortened by 4 bases and J by 2 bases, with 14 bases between the two germline ends. The CDR3 nucleotides read TGTGCCAGCAGCCCCACCCGCGGGGTACAAGAGACCCAGTACTTC. This encodes CASSPTRGVQETQYF.

This clone was recorded once. This sequence joins TRBV2 and TRBJ2-5; 8 bases are a match to TRBD1. Germline CDR1 reads SNHLY; CDR2 reads FYNNEI. The V and J ends lost 7 bases and 4 bases, in that order; junction bases with no gene match: 5. CDR3 length: 13 amino acids. The CDR3 DNA sequence: TGTGCCAGCACCCTGGACAGGGTAGAGACCCAGTACTTC. This codes for CASTLDRVETQYF.

This clone was counted between two and nine times. This rearrangement joins TRBV7-9 to TRBJ2-5, with TRBD2 matching over 7 bases. From germline, CDR1 is SEHNR and CDR2 FQNEAQ (reference sequence). V lost 0 bases and J lost 5; bases outside the gene matches: 6. The CDR3 runs 15 residues. CDR3 sequence: CASSLATGGFETQYF. CDR3 in DNA: TGTGCCAGCAGCTTAGCGACGGGGGGTTTTGAGACCCAGTACTTC.

This clone was detected only once. The chain recombines TRBV7-9 with TRBJ2-3; D possibly corresponds to TRBD2 (5 bases). This CDR3 has 14 residues. Germline CDR1 is SEHNR and CDR2 is FQNEAQ (reference sequence). Trimming removed 1 base from V and 5 bases from J, with 10 bases in between. As DNA, the CDR3 is TGTGCCAGCAGCTTAGAGCGAGGAGGAGATACGCAGTATTTT. It specifies CASSLERGGDTQYF.

The chain joins TRBV18 to TRBJ1-2; 7 bases fit TRBD1. Germline CDR1 is KGHSH and CDR2 is LQKENI. The CDR3 length is 15 residues. Trimming cost V 1 base and J 4 bases; bases outside gene matches: 6. This CDR3 reads CASSPLKGAPYGYTF. In DNA, the CDR3 is TGTGCCAGCTCACCACTTAAGGGGGCCCCCTATGGCTACACCTTC.

Comments on this clone: Sequence at one end of the junction differs from germline and may be a read error. This chain uses TRBV4-2 with TRBJ1-3; 12 nucleotides match TRBD1. The CDR3 spans 15 residues. Germline assignment: CDR1 LGHNA and CDR2 YNFKEQ. CDR3 DNA sequence: TGTGCCAGCAACCAAGACGGGACAGGGGGCTACACCATATATTTT. It yields the protein CASNQDGTGGYTIYF.

The chain is built from TRBV11-3 and TRBJ2-1; 10 bases line up with TRBD2. The V segment lost 4 bases and the J segment 15 bases; nucleotides outside the gene matches: 6. The CDR3 runs 12 residues. CDR1 SGHNT and CDR2 YENEEA come from the germline V gene. In nucleotides, the CDR3 is TGTGCCAGCAGCTCAGCTAGCGGGGGAACGTTCTTC. Residues: CASSSASGGTFF.

V usage is TRBV6-2 or TRBV6-3 and J usage is TRBJ2-2, with a possible D match to TRBD1 (6 bases). Trimming removed 4 bases at V and 0 bases at J, with 6 bases between. Per germline, CDR1 MNHEY and CDR2 SVGEGT. The CDR3 consists of 14 residues. CDR3 residues: CASSWTANTGELFF. CDR3 nucleotides: TGTGCCAGCAGTTGGACAGCGAACACCGGGGAGCTGTTTTTT.

The chain joins TRBV5-6 to TRBJ1-4; D uncertain. This CDR3 contains 17 residues. Germline V lookup: CDR1 SGHDT, CDR2 YYEEEE. The ends were cut back, 5 bases at V and 3 bases at J, with 20 bases in the middle. CDR3 amino acids: CASSTRQNPWANEKLFF. For the CDR3, the DNA is TGTGCCAGCAGTACTCGACAAAACCCTTGGGCTAATGAAAAACTGTTTTTT.

The chain recombines TRBV5-1 with TRBJ2-3; D remains ambiguous. V shed 3 bases and J shed 5 bases, with 7 bases lying between them. Germline V lookup: CDR1 SGHRS, CDR2 YFSETQ. The CDR3 has 12 residues. The CDR3 DNA sequence: TGCGCCAGCAGCTACTCATTAGATACGCAGTATTTT. Translating it yields CASSYSLDTQYF.

This clone was seen a handful of times. In the same sample, other DNA sequences code for this CDR3. This chain uses TRBV3-1 (or the pseudogene TRBV3-2) with TRBJ2-2; weak D call: TRBD2 (6 bases). The CDR3 extends over 14 amino acids. Germline V gene sequence: CDR1 LGHDT, CDR2 YNNKEL (reference sequence). Trimming removed 9 bases at V and 3 bases at J, with 14 bases between. The CDR3 reads CASGGAWDTGELFF. Here the CDR3 DNA reads TGTGCCAGTGGAGGGGCCTGGGACACCGGGGAGCTGTTTTTT.

The chain couples TRBV5-4 to TRBJ1-4, with 8 bases fitting TRBD1. The CDR3 sequence is 13 residues long. Looked up from germline, CDR1 is SGHNT and CDR2 is YYREEE (reference sequence). V was clipped by 4 bases and J by 8 bases; unmatched bases: 4. DNA for the CDR3: TGTGCCAGCAGCACCGGACAGGGAGAAAAACTGTTTTTT. This sequence encodes CASSTGQGEKLFF.

The chain is built from TRBV20-1 and TRBJ1-2; possible D gene TRBD1, 6 bases. The germline V gene encodes CDR1 DFQATT and CDR2 SNEGSKA (reference sequence). The V and J ends lost 0 bases and 10 bases respectively, with 9 bases between them. CDR3 length equals 11 residues. CDR3 sequence: CSARDDRTYTF. The CDR3 DNA reads TGCAGTGCTAGAGATGACAGGACCTACACCTTC.

The V call is TRBV24-1, the J call TRBJ2-7; a possible D gene is TRBD1 (6 bases). Per the germline V gene, CDR1 is KGHDR and CDR2 is SFDVKD. With 7 bases removed from V and 1 base from J, the gap between germline ends came to 10 bases. This CDR3 is built from 13 residues. As DNA, the CDR3 is TGTGCCACCAGAGCCCAGGGGTCCTACGAGCAGTACTTC. Protein product: CATRAQGSYEQYF.

The rearrangement joins TRBV7-8 to TRBJ2-7, with D perhaps TRBD2 (5 bases). This CDR3 contains 14 residues. Trimming removed 3 bases at V and 0 bases at J, with 9 bases between. Germline lookup yields CDR1 SGHVS and CDR2 FQNEAQ. The CDR3 DNA reads as TGTGCCAGCAGCTTCGGACTGACCTCCTACGAGCAGTACTTC. Its translation: CASSFGLTSYEQYF.

The chain employs TRBV19 and TRBJ1-6; D may be TRBD1 (5 bases). Trimming shortened V by 4 bases and J by 8 bases, and 15 bases separated the two germline ends. The CDR3 extends over 15 amino acids. Germline lookup yields CDR1 LNHDA and CDR2 SQIVND (reference sequence). CDR3 bases: TGTGCCAGTAGTAGGGGGGATAAATTTGATTCACCCCTCCACTTT. Translating it yields CASSRGDKFDSPLHF. The whole variable domain, remainder taken from reference TRBV19 and TRBJ1-6, is DGGITQSPKYLFRKEGQNVTLSCEQNLNHDAMYWYRQDPGQGLRLIYYSQIVNDFQKGDIAEGYSVSREKKESFPLTVTSAQKNPTAFYLCASSRGDKFDSPLHFGNGTRLTVT.

The chain links TRBV4-2 to TRBJ2-3, with TRBD2 matching 10 bases. V shed 2 bases, J shed 2 bases, and the junction held 1 base outside the gene matches. This CDR3 is built from 15 residues. CDR1 is LGHNA, CDR2 YNFKEQ, per germline. The DNA of the CDR3 is TGTGCCAGCAGCCAAACTAGCGGGGTCACAGATACGCAGTATTTT. Translated: CASSQTSGVTDTQYF.

This clone was seen only a few times. J is TRBJ2-3 and V is TRBV3-1 (or the pseudogene TRBV3-2), with TRBD2 matching over 8 bases. Germline lookup yields CDR1 LGHDT and CDR2 YNNKEL (reference sequence). The CDR3 contains 14 residues. With 3 bases clipped from V and 2 bases from J, the junction kept 1 base outside the gene matches. CDR3 DNA: TGTGCCAGCAGCCAGCGGGGGGACACAGATACGCAGTATTTT. Translated, it gives CASSQRGDTDTQYF.

The rearrangement joins TRBV18 to TRBJ1-6, with a tentative D call TRBD1 (6 bases). This CDR3 is 15 amino acids long. Germline values: CDR1 KGHSH, CDR2 LQKENI. Between the trimmed V and J ends, which lost 3 bases and 7 bases, there was a span of 13 bases. CDR3 amino acids: CASSPRPDRNSPLHF. The CDR3 DNA reads as TGTGCCAGCTCACCTCGTCCGGACAGAAATTCACCCCTCCACTTT.

There are a few counts of this clone. The CDR3 DNA reads TGTGCCAGCCATCTACAGGGGGCTAAAACCGGGGAGCTGTTTTTT. Translation gives CASHLQGAKTGELFF. V is TRBV3-1 (or the pseudogene TRBV3-2) and J is TRBJ2-2; TRBD1 agrees at 9 bases. This CDR3 is 15 amino acids long. V was clipped by 8 bases and J by 5 bases; unmatched bases: 9. The V gene's germline CDR1 is LGHDT and CDR2 YNNKEL (reference sequence).

This chain joins TRBV30 and TRBJ2-7; TRBD2 agrees at 8 bases. With 4 bases clipped from V and 5 bases from J, the junction kept 10 bases outside the gene matches. The germline V gene has CDR1 GTSNPN and CDR2 SVGIG (reference sequence). The CDR3 extends over 14 amino acids. DNA for the CDR3: TGTGCCTGGATAGTAGGGAGTAGCGGGGACGAGCAGTACTTC. Translating it yields CAWIVGSSGDEQYF.

The chain links TRBV7-9 to TRBJ1-2; TRBD1 aligns across 7 bases. Germline V gives CDR1 SEHNR, CDR2 FQNEAQ (reference sequence). The V and J ends lost 5 bases and 4 bases, in that order; junction bases with no gene match: 4. CDR3 length: 13 amino acids. CDR3 sequence reads: CASSPGQPYGYTF. CDR3 nucleotide sequence: TGTGCCAGCAGCCCGGGACAGCCCTATGGCTACACCTTC.

The rearrangement joins TRBV7-9 to TRBJ1-5, with D uncertain. The CDR3 extends over 13 amino acids. With 3 bases removed from V and 4 bases from J, the gap between germline ends came to 7 bases. Germline lookup yields CDR1 SEHNR and CDR2 FQNEAQ (reference sequence). The CDR3 DNA reads as TGTGCCAGCAGCTTTGGGAGGAATCAGCCCCAGCATTTT. Translated: CASSFGRNQPQHF.

In this sample, this clone turned up many times. The chain carries TRBV19 and TRBJ2-5; 15 bases line up with TRBD2. This CDR3 has 16 residues. Trimming removed 5 bases from V and 7 bases from J; junction bases left unmatched: 8. Per germline, CDR1 LNHDA and CDR2 SQIVND (reference sequence). The CDR3 DNA follows: TGTGCCAGTAGTCCGGGACTAGCGGGGGGCGGGAGGACCCAGTACTTC. Protein: CASSPGLAGGGRTQYF.

The V gene is TRBV12-2, the J gene TRBJ2-7; the listed D gene, TRBD2, was not tested against the DNA. TRBV12-2 is a known pseudogene. The length of the CDR3 is 17 residues. The CDR3 here is CASRLGSGGATLREQYF. The CDR3 DNA reads as TGTGCAAGTCGCCTAGGTAGCGGGGGGGCGACTCTACGAGAGCAGTACTTC.

This clone has only one observation. The V call is TRBV11-2, the J call TRBJ2-3, with D maybe TRBD2 (5 bases). The germline V and J ends were trimmed by 5 bases and 6 bases, with 15 bases remaining between them. The CDR3 has 14 residues. Germline CDR1 is SGHAT and CDR2 is FQNNGV. CDR3 DNA: TGTGCCAGCAGCCCCCGTGAGGGAACCGATACGCAGTATTTT. Protein: CASSPREGTDTQYF.

The gene calls are TRBV3-1 (or the pseudogene TRBV3-2) and TRBJ2-4, with 9 nucleotides matching TRBD2. The V gene end was trimmed by 2 bases and the J gene end by 4 bases; junction bases not matched to a gene: 0. The V gene's germline CDR1 is LGHDT and CDR2 YNNKEL (reference sequence). The CDR3 is 14 residues long. This CDR3 is CASSQLAGKNIQYF. DNA of the CDR3: TGTGCCAGCAGCCAACTAGCGGGGAAAAACATTCAGTACTTC.